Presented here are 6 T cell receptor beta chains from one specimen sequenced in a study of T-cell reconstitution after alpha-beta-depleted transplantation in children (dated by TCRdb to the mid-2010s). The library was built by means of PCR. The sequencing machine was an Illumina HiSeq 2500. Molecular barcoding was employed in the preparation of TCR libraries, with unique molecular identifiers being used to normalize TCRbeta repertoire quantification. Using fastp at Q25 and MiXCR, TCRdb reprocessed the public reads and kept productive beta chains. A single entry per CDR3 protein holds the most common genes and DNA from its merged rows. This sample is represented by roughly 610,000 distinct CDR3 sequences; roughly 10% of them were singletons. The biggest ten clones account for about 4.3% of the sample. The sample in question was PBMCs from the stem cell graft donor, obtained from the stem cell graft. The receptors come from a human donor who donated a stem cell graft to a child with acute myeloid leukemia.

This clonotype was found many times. The CDR3 nucleotides are TGCAGTGCTAGCACCGGGACTAGCGGAATCGGGGAGCTGTTTTTT. This sequence encodes CSASTGTSGIGELFF. The chain joins TRBV20-1 to TRBJ2-2; TRBD2 agrees at 11 bases. The ends lost 3 bases at V and 7 bases at J; junction bases unmatched: 7. CDR1 is DFQATT and CDR2 is SNEGSKA in the germline V gene (reference sequence). There are 15 residues in the CDR3.

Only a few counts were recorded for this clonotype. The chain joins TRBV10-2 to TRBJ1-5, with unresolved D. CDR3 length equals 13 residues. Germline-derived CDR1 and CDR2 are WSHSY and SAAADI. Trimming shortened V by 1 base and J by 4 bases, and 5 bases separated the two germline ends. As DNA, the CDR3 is TGCGCCAGCAGTGAGTTCGGGAATCAGCCCCAGCATTTT. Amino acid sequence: CASSEFGNQPQHF.

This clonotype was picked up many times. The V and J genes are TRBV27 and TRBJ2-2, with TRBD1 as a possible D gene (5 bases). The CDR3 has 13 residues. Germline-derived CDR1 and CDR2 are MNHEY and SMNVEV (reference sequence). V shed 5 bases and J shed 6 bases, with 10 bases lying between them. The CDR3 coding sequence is TGTGCCAGCAGTCCCTCAGGGTCCGGGGAGCTGTTTTTT. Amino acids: CASSPSGSGELFF.

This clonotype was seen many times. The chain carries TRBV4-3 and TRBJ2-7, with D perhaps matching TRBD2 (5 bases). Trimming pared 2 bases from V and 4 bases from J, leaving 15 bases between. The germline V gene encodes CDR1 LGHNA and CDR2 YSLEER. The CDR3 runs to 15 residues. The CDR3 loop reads CASSQRSSSGYEQYF. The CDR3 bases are TGCGCCAGCAGCCAACGCTCCTCCTCGGGGTACGAGCAGTACTTC.

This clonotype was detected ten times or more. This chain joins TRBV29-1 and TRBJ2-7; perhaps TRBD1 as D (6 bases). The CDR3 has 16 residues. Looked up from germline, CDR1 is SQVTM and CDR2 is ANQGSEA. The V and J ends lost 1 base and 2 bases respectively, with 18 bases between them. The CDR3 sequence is CSVEGSPGAYPYEQYF. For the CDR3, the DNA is TGCAGCGTTGAAGGGTCGCCAGGGGCCTACCCCTACGAGCAGTACTTC.

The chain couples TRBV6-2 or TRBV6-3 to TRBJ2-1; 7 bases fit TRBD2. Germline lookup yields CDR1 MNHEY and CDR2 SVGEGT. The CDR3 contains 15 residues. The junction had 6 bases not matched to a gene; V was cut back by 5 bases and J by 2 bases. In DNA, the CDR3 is TGTGCCAGCAGTCCGGCTAGCGGTACCTACAATGAGCAGTTCTTC. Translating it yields CASSPASGTYNEQFF.